These 27 T cell receptor beta chains share one sample of origin, sequenced in a study of shared clonotypes between healthy human individuals. The protocol was immunoSEQ multiplex PCR, while the TCRdb copy is restricted to in-frame clones and leaves out a portion. This table holds about 1 million clones, under 80% found once. Sample: memory CD4+ T cells sorted from blood. Subset described: CD45RA-negative fraction. These receptors originate from a man between 18 and 29 years old in good health.

The chain joins TRBV18 to TRBJ1-2; 12 nucleotides align to TRBD1. With 5 bases clipped from V and 6 bases from J, the junction kept 7 bases outside the gene matches. The CDR3 length is 15 residues. The germline CDR1 and CDR2 sequences are KGHSH and LQKENI. The CDR3 protein is CASSSTGTGGNGYTF. The DNA for the CDR3 is TGTGCCAGCTCATCTACGGGGACAGGGGGCAATGGCTACACCTTC.

V is TRBV7-9 and J is TRBJ2-2; weak D call: TRBD2 (5 bases). Germline values: CDR1 SEHNR, CDR2 FQNEAQ (reference sequence). V was trimmed by 5 bases and J by 2 bases, leaving 15 bases between them. The CDR3 totals 16 residues. CDR3 protein: CASSPTRVLNTGELFF. In DNA form, the CDR3 reads TGTGCCAGCAGCCCCACGAGGGTCCTAAACACCGGGGAGCTGTTTTTT.

The V and J genes are TRBV7-9 and TRBJ1-1, with unresolved D. CDR3 length equals 12 residues. Germline V gives CDR1 SEHNR, CDR2 FQNEAQ (reference sequence). Trimming left V 3 bases short and J 10 bases short, with 12 bases between. CDR3 in DNA: TGTGCCAGCAGCTTCGGCAGCCTGGGAGCTTTCTTT. This codes for CASSFGSLGAFF.

Here the CDR3 reads CASSERTNSPLHF. DNA of the CDR3: TGCGCCAGCAGTGAGCGTACCAATTCACCCCTCCACTTT. The V call is TRBV10-2, the J call TRBJ1-6; D not certain. Trimming took off 2 bases at V and 7 bases at J, with 6 bases between the two ends. CDR1 and CDR2 (germline): WSHSY, SAAADI. The CDR3 spans 13 residues.

This clone was found a few times. V is TRBV18 and J is TRBJ2-7; unclear D gene. CDR3 length equals 15 residues. Germline lookup yields CDR1 KGHSH and CDR2 LQKENI. The V and J ends lost 3 bases and 0 bases respectively, with 12 bases between them. CDR3 amino acids: CASSPGGWDSYEQYF. CDR3 DNA sequence: TGTGCCAGCTCACCGGGCGGCTGGGACTCCTACGAGCAGTACTTC.

The rearrangement uses TRBV5-8 and TRBJ1-4, with TRBD1 identical over 7 bases. This CDR3 comprises 16 residues. Per the germline V gene, CDR1 is SGHTS and CDR2 is YDEGEE. Trimming at V came to 0 bases and at J to 0 bases, leaving 2 bases not matched to a gene. DNA of the CDR3: TGTGCCAGCAGCTTGGACAGGGGTGCAACTAATGAAAAACTGTTTTTT. This sequence encodes CASSLDRGATNEKLFF.

This clone was observed many times. CDR3 sequence (DNA): TGCGCCAGCAGCCCGTGGCAGGGAAATAGTTCACCCCTCCACTTT. This codes for CASSPWQGNSSPLHF. The chain couples TRBV4-1 to TRBJ1-6, with TRBD1 as a possible D gene (5 bases). Germline-derived CDR1 and CDR2 are MGHRA and YSYEKL. The CDR3 totals 15 residues. With 4 bases removed from V and 9 bases from J, the gap between germline ends came to 16 bases.

This sequence joins TRBV5-1 and TRBJ2-3; D may be TRBD2 (6 bases). The CDR3 contains 15 residues. The germline V and J ends were trimmed by 3 bases and 0 bases, with 11 bases remaining between them. From germline, CDR1 is SGHRS and CDR2 YFSETQ. The CDR3 spells CASSSGLSSTDTQYF. The CDR3 bases are TGCGCCAGCAGCTCCGGACTATCTAGCACAGATACGCAGTATTTT. The whole variable domain, filled in from reference TRBV5-1 and TRBJ2-3, reads KAGVTQTPRYLIKTRGQQVTLSCSPISGHRSVSWYQQTPGQGLQFLFEYFSETQRNKGNFPGRFSGRQFSNSRSEMNVSTLELGDSALYLCASSSGLSSTDTQYFGPGTRLTVL.

This clone was seen a handful of times. The chain uses TRBV6-4 and TRBJ2-4; D unclear. Deletions cut 6 bases from V and 0 bases from J, with 12 bases between. The V gene's germline CDR1 is MRHNA and CDR2 SNTAGT. The CDR3 totals 15 residues. CDR3 region: CASSNFKLAKNIQYF. The DNA for the CDR3 is TGTGCCAGCAGCAATTTCAAACTAGCCAAAAACATTCAGTACTTC.

The chain links TRBV11-2 to TRBJ2-3; maybe TRBD1 (5 bases). The CDR3 loop spans 18 amino acids. V gave up 0 bases and J gave up 6 bases, with 22 bases separating them. Germline CDR1 and CDR2: SGHAT and FQNNGV. The CDR3 DNA sequence: TGTGCCAGCAGCTTAGATATACATGGGGCCAAAGTAGTGGATACGCAGTATTTT. This translates into CASSLDIHGAKVVDTQYF.

This clone has just one count. The CDR3 loop is CASRPSGGGTDTQYF. DNA for the CDR3: TGTGCCAGCAGGCCGAGCGGGGGGGGCACAGATACGCAGTATTTT. The V gene is TRBV5-8, the J gene TRBJ2-3; the match to TRBD2 covers 10 bases. CDR3 length: 15 amino acids. Germline V gives CDR1 SGHTS, CDR2 YDEGEE. Trimming took 5 bases from V and 1 from J; bases not matched to a gene: 4.

The DNA for the CDR3 is TGTGCCAGCAACGGAATACGAGGCGGGAGAAACACCGGGGAGCTGTTTTTT. Translated, it gives CASNGIRGGRNTGELFF. J is TRBJ2-2 and V is TRBV5-4; 7 bases map to TRBD2. CDR3 size: 17 residues. V gave up 6 bases and J gave up 2 bases; unmatched junction bases: 13. Germline CDR1 and CDR2: SGHNT and YYREEE (reference sequence).

V usage is TRBV7-3 and J usage is TRBJ2-3; D remains ambiguous. Looked up from germline, CDR1 is SGHTA and CDR2 is FQGTGA. V shed 4 bases and J shed 2 bases, with 10 bases lying between them. CDR3 length: 14 amino acids. In DNA, the CDR3 is TGTGCCAGCAGCTCCGGCCTCCTCACAGATACGCAGTATTTT. This translates into CASSSGLLTDTQYF.

The V call is TRBV6-5, the J call TRBJ1-1, with D tentatively TRBD1 (5 bases). The CDR3 runs to 15 residues. V was clipped by 4 bases and J by 1 base, with 13 bases between them. The germline V gene has CDR1 MNHEY and CDR2 SVGAGI. The CDR3, as DNA: TGTGCCAGCAGTTCCCTACAGGCCGCGAACACTGAAGCTTTCTTT. This codes for CASSSLQAANTEAFF.

This clone appeared a single time. V usage is TRBV6-5 and J usage is TRBJ1-4, with D perhaps TRBD1 (5 bases). CDR1 is MNHEY, CDR2 SVGAGI, per germline. The CDR3 sequence is 14 residues long. The V and J ends lost 5 bases and 8 bases respectively, with 15 bases between them. This CDR3 is CASSQRQRLEKLFF. The DNA for the CDR3 is TGTGCCAGCAGTCAACGACAGCGTCTCGAAAAACTGTTTTTT.

Points on this clone: Other DNA sequences in the same sample also yield this CDR3. This chain uses TRBV4-1 with TRBJ1-5; no definite D call. Per germline, CDR1 MGHRA and CDR2 YSYEKL. The length of the CDR3 is 14 residues. The V gene lost 0 bases and the J gene lost 0 bases, with 3 bases spanning the gap. The CDR3 DNA reads as TGCGCCAGCAGCCAAGAGGGTAGCAATCAGCCCCAGCATTTT. Translated, it gives CASSQEGSNQPQHF.

Details on this clone: This sample also contains other DNA sequences that code for the same CDR3. The J gene is TRBJ2-2, the V gene TRBV5-1; 8 nucleotides align to TRBD1. V was clipped by 4 bases and J by 1 base; unmatched bases: 3. Looked up from germline, CDR1 is SGHRS and CDR2 is YFSETQ. The CDR3 is 15 amino acids. The CDR3 DNA reads as TGCGCCAGCAGCCCTACAGGGGGGAACACCGGGGAGCTGTTTTTT. Protein sequence: CASSPTGGNTGELFF.

CDR3 nucleotides: TGTGCCTGGACGCTAGGACGGTCTGAATATGGCTACACCTTC. Amino acid sequence: CAWTLGRSEYGYTF. This rearrangement joins TRBV30 to TRBJ1-2, with D uncertain. CDR3 length: 14 residues. Germline V CDR1 and CDR2: GTSNPN, SVGIG (reference sequence). The V end was cut by 4 bases, the J end by 5 bases, with 17 bases between.

The chain employs TRBV14 and TRBJ2-1; 10 bases are shared with TRBD2. The V and J ends lost 3 bases and 6 bases, in that order; junction bases with no gene match: 8. CDR1 is SGHDN and CDR2 is FVKESK in the germline V gene. The CDR3 runs to 16 residues. CDR3 coding DNA: TGTGCCAGCAGCCAGAGAACTAGCGGGAACGGCAATGAGCAGTTCTTC. It specifies CASSQRTSGNGNEQFF.

This chain uses TRBV7-2 with TRBJ2-1, with 10 positions matching TRBD2. The V segment lost 4 bases and the J segment 5 bases; nucleotides outside the gene matches: 2. Per germline, CDR1 SGHTA and CDR2 FQGNSA. The CDR3 loop spans 14 amino acids. DNA for the CDR3: TGTGCCAGCAGCTCCGGACTAGCGGACAATGAGCAGTTCTTC. Translated, it gives CASSSGLADNEQFF.

The chain joins TRBV7-9 to TRBJ1-2; no definite D call. The V and J ends lost 3 bases and 3 bases respectively, with 8 bases between them. Germline CDR1 and CDR2: SEHNR and FQNEAQ (reference sequence). CDR3 size: 13 residues. The chain's CDR3 is CASSFVLYYGYTF. CDR3 nucleotide sequence: TGTGCCAGCAGCTTTGTTCTCTACTATGGCTACACCTTC.

The chain links TRBV5-4 to TRBJ2-1; 9 bases align to TRBD2. From germline, CDR1 is SGHNT and CDR2 YYREEE (reference sequence). This CDR3 contains 17 residues. Losses at the gene ends were 0 bases for V and 4 bases for J; bases not matched to a gene: 8. CDR3 DNA sequence: TGTGCCAGCAGCTTGGGTCCAGCGGGGGGACAATACAATGAGCAGTTCTTC. Amino acid sequence: CASSLGPAGGQYNEQFF.

The J gene is TRBJ1-1, the V gene TRBV19; TRBD1 might be the D (6 bases). The CDR3 loop spans 15 amino acids. Looked up from germline, CDR1 is LNHDA and CDR2 is SQIVND (reference sequence). Trimming took 10 bases from V and 0 from J, leaving 18 bases between them. This chain's CDR3 is CATRRGGFMNTEAFF. The DNA for the CDR3 is TGTGCCACCAGACGCGGGGGCTTTATGAACACTGAAGCTTTCTTT.

The chain employs TRBV27 and TRBJ1-2; a weak D match, TRBD1 (5 bases). The V end lost 1 base, the J end lost 4 bases, and 13 bases lay between the germline ends. Per germline, CDR1 MNHEY and CDR2 SMNVEV (reference sequence). This CDR3 comprises 15 residues. The CDR3 DNA is TGTGCCAGCAGTTTATGGCCGGGACCGGGCTATGGCTACACCTTC. Translated: CASSLWPGPGYGYTF.

J is TRBJ2-7 and V is TRBV6-1; D uncertain. Germline loops: CDR1 MNHNS, CDR2 SASEGT. Trimming removed 6 bases from V and 5 bases from J, with 11 bases in between. There are 12 residues in the CDR3. The CDR3 loop is CASRKTRDEQYF. CDR3 DNA sequence: TGTGCCAGCAGGAAGACACGGGACGAGCAGTACTTC.

This chain uses TRBV6-6 with TRBJ2-3; D uncertain. The CDR3 extends over 11 amino acids. Deletions cut 6 bases from V and 2 bases from J, with 3 bases between. Germline values: CDR1 MNHNY, CDR2 SVGAGI (reference sequence). The CDR3 loop reads CASRYTDTQYF. The CDR3 DNA sequence: TGTGCCAGCAGGTACACAGATACGCAGTATTTT.

The CDR3: CASKYGLEAFF. The CDR3 nucleotides are TGTGCCAGCAAATACGGGCTTGAAGCTTTCTTT. The rearrangement links TRBV2 to TRBJ1-1; D unclear. The CDR3 has 11 amino acids. Trimming removed 7 bases at V and 7 bases at J, with 10 bases between. The V gene's germline CDR1 is SNHLY and CDR2 FYNNEI. The full variable domain, its missing parts supplied by reference TRBV2 and TRBJ1-1, is EPEVTQTPSHQVTQMGQEVILRCVPISNHLYFYWYRQILGQKVEFLVSFYNNEISEKSEIFDDQFSVERPDGSNFTLKIRSTKLEDSAMYFCASKYGLEAFFGQGTRLTVV.